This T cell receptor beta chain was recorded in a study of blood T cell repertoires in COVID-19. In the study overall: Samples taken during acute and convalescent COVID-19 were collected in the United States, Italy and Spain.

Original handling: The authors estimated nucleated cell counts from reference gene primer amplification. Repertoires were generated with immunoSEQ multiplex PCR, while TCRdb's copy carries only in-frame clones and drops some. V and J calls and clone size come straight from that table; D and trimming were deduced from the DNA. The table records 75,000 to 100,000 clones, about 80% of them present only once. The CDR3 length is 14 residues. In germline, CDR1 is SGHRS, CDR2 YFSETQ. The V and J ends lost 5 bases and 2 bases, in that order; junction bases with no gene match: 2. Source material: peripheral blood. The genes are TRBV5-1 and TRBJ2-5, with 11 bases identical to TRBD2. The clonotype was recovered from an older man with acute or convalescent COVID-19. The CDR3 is CASRASGRQETQYF. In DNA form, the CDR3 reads TGCGCCAGCAGAGCTAGCGGGAGGCAAGAGACCCAGTACTTC.